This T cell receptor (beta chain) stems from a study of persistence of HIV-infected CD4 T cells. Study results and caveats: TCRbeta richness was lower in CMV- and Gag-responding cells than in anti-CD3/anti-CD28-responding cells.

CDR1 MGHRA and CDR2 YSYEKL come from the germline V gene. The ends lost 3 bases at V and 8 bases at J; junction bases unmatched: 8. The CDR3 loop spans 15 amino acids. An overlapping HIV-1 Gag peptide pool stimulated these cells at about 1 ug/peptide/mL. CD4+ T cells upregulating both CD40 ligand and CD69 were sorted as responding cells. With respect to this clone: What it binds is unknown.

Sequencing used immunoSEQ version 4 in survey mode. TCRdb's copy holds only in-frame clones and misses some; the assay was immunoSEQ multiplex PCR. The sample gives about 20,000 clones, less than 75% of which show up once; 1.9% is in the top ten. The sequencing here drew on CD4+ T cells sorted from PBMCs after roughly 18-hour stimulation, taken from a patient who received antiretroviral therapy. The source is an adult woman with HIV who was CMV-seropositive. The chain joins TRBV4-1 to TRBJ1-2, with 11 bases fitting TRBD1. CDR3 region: CASSQPDRGPWGYTF. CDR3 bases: TGCGCCAGCAGCCAGCCGGACAGGGGGCCATGGGGCTACACCTTC.